The 12 T cell receptor beta chains listed next were all sequenced from one sample in a study. TCRdb processed the reads anew with MiXCR; each CDR3 protein has one entry. The table shows roughly 15,000 distinct CDR3 sequences, with approximately 34% occurring only once. The sequenced sample was blood. The source of these receptors is a human donor.

The V and J genes are TRBV29-1 and TRBJ2-1, with D perhaps matching TRBD2 (5 bases). Germline CDR1 is SQVTM and CDR2 is ANQGSEA. V was clipped by 5 bases and J by 15 bases, with 20 bases between them. This CDR3 region has 12 residues. The CDR3 spells CSVQTLWETPFF. Written as DNA, the CDR3 is TGCAGCGTTCAGACCCTTTGGGAGACCCCGTTCTTC.

By share, this clonotype counts as medium-sized. The V call is TRBV4-3, the J call TRBJ1-1; D gene ambiguous. Trimming took 0 bases from V and 0 from J, leaving 8 bases between them. The CDR3 loop spans 15 amino acids. Germline V gene sequence: CDR1 LGHNA, CDR2 YSLEER. In DNA, the CDR3 is TGCGCCAGCAGCCAAGATCCAGGAGTGAACACTGAAGCTTTCTTT. This gives the protein CASSQDPGVNTEAFF.

This clonotype was recorded many times. The chain uses TRBV4-3 and TRBJ1-1; D is unclear. CDR1 is LGHNA and CDR2 is YSLEER in the germline V gene. The CDR3 sequence is 13 residues long. V was cut by 0 bases and J by 4 bases, with 6 bases left in between. CDR3 protein: CASSQEIPTEAFF. The CDR3 coding sequence is TGCGCCAGCAGCCAAGAGATCCCCACTGAAGCTTTCTTT.

This clonotype was recorded many times. The chain's CDR3 is CASSSLAGGLNEQFF. In nucleotides, the CDR3 is TGCGCCAGCAGCTCACTAGCGGGAGGACTAAATGAGCAGTTCTTC. The chain joins TRBV4-3 to TRBJ2-1; 12 nucleotides match TRBD2. The CDR3 spans 15 residues. CDR1 LGHNA and CDR2 YSLEER come from the germline V gene. With 5 bases clipped from V and 7 bases from J, the junction kept 6 bases outside the gene matches.

V is TRBV4-3 and J is TRBJ2-1; 7 bases map to TRBD1. Germline values: CDR1 LGHNA, CDR2 YSLEER. The V gene end was trimmed by 1 base and the J gene end by 7 bases; junction bases not matched to a gene: 7. The CDR3 runs to 15 residues. In DNA, the CDR3 is TGCGCCAGCAGCCAAGTAGTGAGCAGGGGGAATGAGCAGTTCTTC. Protein sequence: CASSQVVSRGNEQFF.

CDR3 sequence: CASSQAPRRVGSYNEQFF. The CDR3, as DNA: TGTGCCAGCAGCCAGGCCCCGCGGCGGGTTGGCTCCTACAATGAGCAGTTCTTC. The chain has TRBV14 and TRBJ2-1, with a tentative D call TRBD2 (5 bases). This CDR3 is 18 amino acids long. CDR1 and CDR2 (germline): SGHDN, FVKESK. V lost 3 bases, J lost 0 bases, and 18 bases lay in between.

This clonotype is labeled medium-sized (0.01 to 0.1%). The rearrangement links TRBV29-1 to TRBJ2-3; TRBD2 matches at 7 bases. The trim removed 7 bases at V and 4 bases at J, leaving 5 bases unmatched. This CDR3 has 12 amino acids. Germline assignment: CDR1 SQVTM and CDR2 ANQGSEA. The CDR3 nucleotides read TGCAGCGCGGGACTATTCGCAGATACGCAGTATTTT. Its protein is CSAGLFADTQYF.

By sample fraction, this clonotype is medium-sized (0.01 to 0.1%). This chain joins TRBV18 and TRBJ2-7, with D maybe TRBD2 (6 bases). Trimming cost V 0 bases and J 2 bases, with 11 bases left between them. The CDR3 spans 15 residues. Germline V gene sequence: CDR1 KGHSH, CDR2 LQKENI. The CDR3 nucleotides are TGTGCCAGCTCACCACCACGCGGGACCACCTACGAGCAGTACTTC. Protein: CASSPPRGTTYEQYF.

Ten or more counts support this clonotype. This chain connects TRBV20-1 to TRBJ1-4; D is unclear. Trimming pared 5 bases from V and 7 bases from J, leaving 8 bases between. Germline V gene lookup returns CDR1 DFQATT and CDR2 SNEGSKA (reference sequence). The CDR3 is made up of 11 amino acids. This CDR3 reads CSASMGEKLFF. CDR3 coding DNA: TGCAGTGCTTCGATGGGTGAAAAACTGTTTTTT.

By share, this clonotype counts as medium-sized. The chain recombines TRBV4-3 with TRBJ2-2; D remains ambiguous. Deletions cut 0 bases from V and 4 bases from J, with 6 bases between. The CDR3 contains 14 residues. The germline V gene encodes CDR1 LGHNA and CDR2 YSLEER. The DNA of the CDR3 is TGCGCCAGCAGCCAAGATCGGATCACCGGGGAGCTGTTTTTT. It encodes CASSQDRITGELFF.

This clonotype counts as medium-sized. V gene TRBV18 combines with J gene TRBJ2-7; TRBD1 matches at 9 bases. The length of the CDR3 is 16 residues. The germline V gene encodes CDR1 KGHSH and CDR2 LQKENI. The trim removed 4 bases at V and 3 bases at J, leaving 10 bases unmatched. CDR3 region: CASSHPTGGIGYEQYF. CDR3 bases: TGTGCCAGCTCACACCCGACAGGGGGAATAGGCTACGAGCAGTACTTC.

The chain recombines TRBV4-2 with TRBJ1-1, with D unresolved. Germline lookup yields CDR1 LGHNA and CDR2 YNFKEQ. Trimming left V 0 bases short and J 10 bases short, with 0 bases between. The CDR3 loop spans 9 amino acids. CDR3 region: CASSQEAFF. The CDR3 coding sequence is TGTGCCAGCAGCCAAGAAGCTTTCTTT.